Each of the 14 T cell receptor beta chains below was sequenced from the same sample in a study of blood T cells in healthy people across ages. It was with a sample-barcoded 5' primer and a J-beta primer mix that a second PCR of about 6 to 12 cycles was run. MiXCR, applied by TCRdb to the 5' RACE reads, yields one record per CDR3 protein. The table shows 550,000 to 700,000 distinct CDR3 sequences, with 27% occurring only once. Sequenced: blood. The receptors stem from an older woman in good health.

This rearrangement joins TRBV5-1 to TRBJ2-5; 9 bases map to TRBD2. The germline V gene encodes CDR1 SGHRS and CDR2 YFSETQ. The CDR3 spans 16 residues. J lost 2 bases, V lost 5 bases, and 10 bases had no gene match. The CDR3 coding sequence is TGCGCCAGCAGGACCGGACTAGCGAACCTTCAAGAGACCCAGTACTTC. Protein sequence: CASRTGLANLQETQYF.

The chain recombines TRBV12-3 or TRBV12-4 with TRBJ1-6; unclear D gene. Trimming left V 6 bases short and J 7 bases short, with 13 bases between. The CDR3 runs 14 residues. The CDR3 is CASSERTGNSPLHF. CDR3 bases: TGTGCCAGCAGCGAACGAACGGGGAATTCACCCCTCCACTTT.

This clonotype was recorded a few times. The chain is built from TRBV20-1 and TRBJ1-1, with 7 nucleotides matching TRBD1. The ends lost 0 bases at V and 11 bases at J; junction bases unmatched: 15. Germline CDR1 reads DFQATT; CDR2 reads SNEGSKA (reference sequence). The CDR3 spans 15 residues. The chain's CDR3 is CSARDSGGLDRVAFF. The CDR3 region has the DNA TGCAGTGCTAGAGACAGTGGGGGGCTAGACAGGGTCGCTTTCTTT.

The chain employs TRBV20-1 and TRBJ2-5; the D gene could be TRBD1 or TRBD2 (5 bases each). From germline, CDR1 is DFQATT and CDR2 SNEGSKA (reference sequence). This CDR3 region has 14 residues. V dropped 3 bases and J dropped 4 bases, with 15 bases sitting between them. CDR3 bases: TGCAGTGCTAGTTTGATTAGGGGAGTAGAGACCCAGTACTTC. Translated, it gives CSASLIRGVETQYF.

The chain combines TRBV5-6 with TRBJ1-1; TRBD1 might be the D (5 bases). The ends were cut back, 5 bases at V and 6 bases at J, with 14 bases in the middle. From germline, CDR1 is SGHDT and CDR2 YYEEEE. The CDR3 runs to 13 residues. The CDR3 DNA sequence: TGTGCCAGCAGTGACGACAGCCATGCTGAAGCTTTCTTT. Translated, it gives CASSDDSHAEAFF.

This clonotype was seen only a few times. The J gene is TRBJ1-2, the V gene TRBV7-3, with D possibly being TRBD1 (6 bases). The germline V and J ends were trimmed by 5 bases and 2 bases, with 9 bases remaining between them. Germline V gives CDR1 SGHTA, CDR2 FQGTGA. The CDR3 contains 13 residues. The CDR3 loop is CASSAGTNYGYTF. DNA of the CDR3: TGTGCCAGCAGCGCCGGGACAAACTATGGCTACACCTTC.

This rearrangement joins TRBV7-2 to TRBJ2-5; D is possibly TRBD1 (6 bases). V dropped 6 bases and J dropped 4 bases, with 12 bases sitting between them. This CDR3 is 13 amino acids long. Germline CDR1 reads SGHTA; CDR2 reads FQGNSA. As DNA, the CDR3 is TGTGCCAGCAGTACAGGGAAGGGAGAGACCCAGTACTTC. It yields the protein CASSTGKGETQYF.

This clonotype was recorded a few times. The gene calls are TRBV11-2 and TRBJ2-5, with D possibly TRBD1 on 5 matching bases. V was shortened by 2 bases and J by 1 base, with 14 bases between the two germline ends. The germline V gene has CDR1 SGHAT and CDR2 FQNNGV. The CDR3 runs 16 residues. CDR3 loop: CASSLSVAQGQETQYF. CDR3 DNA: TGTGCCAGCAGCTTATCGGTGGCGCAGGGCCAAGAGACCCAGTACTTC.

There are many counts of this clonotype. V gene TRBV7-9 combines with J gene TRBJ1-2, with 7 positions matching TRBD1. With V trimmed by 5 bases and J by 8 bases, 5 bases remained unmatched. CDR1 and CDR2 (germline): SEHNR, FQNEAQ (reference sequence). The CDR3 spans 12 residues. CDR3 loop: CASSQGTVGYTF. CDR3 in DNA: TGTGCCAGCAGCCAAGGGACAGTCGGCTACACCTTC. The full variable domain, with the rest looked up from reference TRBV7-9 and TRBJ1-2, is DTGVSQNPRHKITKRGQNVTFRCDPISEHNRLYWYRQTLGQGPEFLTYFQNEAQLEKSRLLSDRFSAERPKGSFSTLEIQRTEQGDSAMYLCASSQGTVGYTFGSGTRLTVV.

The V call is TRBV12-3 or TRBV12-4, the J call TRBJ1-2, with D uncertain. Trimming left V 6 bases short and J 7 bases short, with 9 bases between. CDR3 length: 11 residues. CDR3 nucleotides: TGTGCCAGCAGCTACGTGGGTGGCTACACCTTC. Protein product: CASSYVGGYTF.

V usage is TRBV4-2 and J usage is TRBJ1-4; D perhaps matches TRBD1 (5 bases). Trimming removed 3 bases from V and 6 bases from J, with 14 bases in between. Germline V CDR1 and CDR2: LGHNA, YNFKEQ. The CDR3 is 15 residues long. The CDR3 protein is CASSQEGRVDEKLFF. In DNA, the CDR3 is TGTGCCAGCAGCCAGGAGGGCAGGGTGGATGAAAAACTGTTTTTT.

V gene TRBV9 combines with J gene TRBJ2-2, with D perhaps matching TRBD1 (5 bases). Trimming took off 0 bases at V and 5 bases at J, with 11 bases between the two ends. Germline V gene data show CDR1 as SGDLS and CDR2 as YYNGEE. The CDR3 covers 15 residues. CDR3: CASSVDGRATGELFF. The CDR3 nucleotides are TGTGCCAGCAGCGTAGATGGCAGGGCAACCGGGGAGCTGTTTTTT. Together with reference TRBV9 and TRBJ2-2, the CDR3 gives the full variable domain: DSGVTQTPKHLITATGQRVTLRCSPRSGDLSVYWYQQSLDQGLQFLIQYYNGEERAKGNILERFSAQQFPDLHSELNLSSLELGDSALYFCASSVDGRATGELFFGEGSRLTVL.

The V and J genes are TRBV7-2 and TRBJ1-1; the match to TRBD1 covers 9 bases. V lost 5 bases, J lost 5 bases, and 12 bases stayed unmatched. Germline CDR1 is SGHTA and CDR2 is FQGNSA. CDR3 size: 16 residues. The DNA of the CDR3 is TGTGCCAGCAGCCTGCACGGGACAGGGCCGGGGACTGAAGCTTTCTTT. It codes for CASSLHGTGPGTEAFF.

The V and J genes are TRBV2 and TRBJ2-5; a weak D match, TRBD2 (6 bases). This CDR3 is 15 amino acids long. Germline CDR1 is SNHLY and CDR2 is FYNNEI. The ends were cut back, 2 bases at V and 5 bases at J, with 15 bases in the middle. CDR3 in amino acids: CASSERRVPWETQYF. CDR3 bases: TGTGCCAGCAGTGAAAGGAGGGTCCCTTGGGAGACCCAGTACTTC.